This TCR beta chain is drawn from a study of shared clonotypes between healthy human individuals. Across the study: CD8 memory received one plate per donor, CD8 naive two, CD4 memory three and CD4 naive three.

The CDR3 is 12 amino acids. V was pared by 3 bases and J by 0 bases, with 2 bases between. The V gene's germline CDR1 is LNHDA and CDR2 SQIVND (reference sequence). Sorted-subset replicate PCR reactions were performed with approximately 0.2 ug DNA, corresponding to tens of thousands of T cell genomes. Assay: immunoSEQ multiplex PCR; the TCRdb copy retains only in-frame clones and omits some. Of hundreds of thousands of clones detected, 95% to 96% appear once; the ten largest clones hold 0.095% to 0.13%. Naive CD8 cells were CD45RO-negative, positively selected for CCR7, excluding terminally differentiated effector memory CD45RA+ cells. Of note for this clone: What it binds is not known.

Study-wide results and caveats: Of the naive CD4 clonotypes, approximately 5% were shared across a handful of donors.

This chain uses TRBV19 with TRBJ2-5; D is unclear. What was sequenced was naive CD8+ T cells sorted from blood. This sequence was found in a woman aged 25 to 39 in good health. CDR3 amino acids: CASSMDQETQYF. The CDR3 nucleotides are TGTGCCAGTAGTATGGACCAAGAGACCCAGTACTTC.